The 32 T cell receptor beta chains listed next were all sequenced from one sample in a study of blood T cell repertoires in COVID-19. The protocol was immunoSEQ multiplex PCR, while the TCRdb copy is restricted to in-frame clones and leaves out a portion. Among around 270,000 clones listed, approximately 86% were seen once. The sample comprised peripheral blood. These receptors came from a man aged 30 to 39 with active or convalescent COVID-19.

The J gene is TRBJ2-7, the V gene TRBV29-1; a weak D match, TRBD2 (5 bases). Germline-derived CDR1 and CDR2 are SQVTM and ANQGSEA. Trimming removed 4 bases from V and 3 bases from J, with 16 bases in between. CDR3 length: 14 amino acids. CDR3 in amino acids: CSVVGLDGGYEQYF. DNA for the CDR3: TGCAGCGTTGTAGGACTCGACGGTGGCTACGAGCAGTACTTC.

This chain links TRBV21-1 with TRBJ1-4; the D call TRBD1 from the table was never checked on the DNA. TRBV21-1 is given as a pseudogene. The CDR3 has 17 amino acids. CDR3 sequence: CASSKGTGQKPNEKLFF. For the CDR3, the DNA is TGTGCCAGCAGCAAAGGCACAGGGCAGAAACCTAATGAAAAACTGTTTTTT.

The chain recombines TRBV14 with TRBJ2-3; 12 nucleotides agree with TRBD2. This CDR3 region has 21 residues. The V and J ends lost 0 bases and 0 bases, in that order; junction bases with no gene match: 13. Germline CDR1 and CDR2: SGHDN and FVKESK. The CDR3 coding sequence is TGTGCCAGCAGCCAAGATCGGCTGGCTAGCGGGGGGGCCTCTAGCACAGATACGCAGTATTTT. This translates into CASSQDRLASGGASSTDTQYF.

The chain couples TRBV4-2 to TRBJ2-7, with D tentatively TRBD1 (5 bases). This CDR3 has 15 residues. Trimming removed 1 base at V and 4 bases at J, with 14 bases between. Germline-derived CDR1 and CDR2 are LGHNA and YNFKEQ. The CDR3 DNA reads TGTGCCAGCAGCCAAGGGCAGGGTATTGCGTACGAGCAGTACTTC. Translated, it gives CASSQGQGIAYEQYF.

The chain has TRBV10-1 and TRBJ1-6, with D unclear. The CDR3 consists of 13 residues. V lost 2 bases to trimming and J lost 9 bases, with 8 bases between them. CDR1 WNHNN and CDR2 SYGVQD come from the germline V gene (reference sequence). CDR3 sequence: CASSETSSSPLHF. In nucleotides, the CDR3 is TGCGCCAGCAGTGAGACTAGCAGTTCACCCCTCCACTTT.

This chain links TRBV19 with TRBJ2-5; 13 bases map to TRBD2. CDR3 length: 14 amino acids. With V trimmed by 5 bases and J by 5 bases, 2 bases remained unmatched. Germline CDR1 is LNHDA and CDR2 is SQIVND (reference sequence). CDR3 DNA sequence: TGTGCCAGTAGTGAGACTAGCGGGGGGGAGACCCAGTACTTC. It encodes CASSETSGGETQYF.

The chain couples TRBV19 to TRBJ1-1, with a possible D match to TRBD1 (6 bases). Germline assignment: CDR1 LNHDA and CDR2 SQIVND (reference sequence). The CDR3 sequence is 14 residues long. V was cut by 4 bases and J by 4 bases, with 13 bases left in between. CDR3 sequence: CASSTQGSGTEAFF. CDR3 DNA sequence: TGTGCCAGTAGTACACAGGGTTCCGGCACTGAAGCTTTCTTT.

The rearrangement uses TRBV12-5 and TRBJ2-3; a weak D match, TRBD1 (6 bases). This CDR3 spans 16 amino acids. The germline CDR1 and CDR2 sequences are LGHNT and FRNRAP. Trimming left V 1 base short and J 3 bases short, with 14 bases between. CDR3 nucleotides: TGTGCTAGTGGTTTGGGGCAGGGGCCGGGGACAGATACGCAGTATTTT. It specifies CASGLGQGPGTDTQYF.

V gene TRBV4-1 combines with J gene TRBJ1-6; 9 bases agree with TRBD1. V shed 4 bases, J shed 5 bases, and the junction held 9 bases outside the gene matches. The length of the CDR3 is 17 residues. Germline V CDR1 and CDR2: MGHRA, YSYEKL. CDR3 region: CASSLTGGSRDNSPLHF. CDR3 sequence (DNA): TGCGCCAGCAGCCTAACAGGGGGCAGTCGGGATAATTCACCCCTCCACTTT.

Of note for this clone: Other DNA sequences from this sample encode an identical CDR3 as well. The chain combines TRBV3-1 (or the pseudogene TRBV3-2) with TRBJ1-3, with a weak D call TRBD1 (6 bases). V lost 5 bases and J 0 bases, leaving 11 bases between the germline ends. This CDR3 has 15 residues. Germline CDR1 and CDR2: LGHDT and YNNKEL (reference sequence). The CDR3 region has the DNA TGTGCCAGCAGCAGGACAGTCGACTCTGGAAACACCATATATTTT. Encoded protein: CASSRTVDSGNTIYF.

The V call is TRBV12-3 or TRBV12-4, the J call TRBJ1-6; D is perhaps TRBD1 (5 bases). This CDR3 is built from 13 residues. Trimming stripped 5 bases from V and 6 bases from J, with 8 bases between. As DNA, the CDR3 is TGTGCCAGCAGTCGGCAGGGTAATTCACCCCTCCACTTT. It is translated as CASSRQGNSPLHF.

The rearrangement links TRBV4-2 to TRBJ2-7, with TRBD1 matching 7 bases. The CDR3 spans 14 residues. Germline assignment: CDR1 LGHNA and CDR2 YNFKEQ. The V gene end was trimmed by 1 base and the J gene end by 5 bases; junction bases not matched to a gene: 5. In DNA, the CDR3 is TGTGCCAGCAGCCAAGTCGGGACAGCTAACGAGCAGTACTTC. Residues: CASSQVGTANEQYF.

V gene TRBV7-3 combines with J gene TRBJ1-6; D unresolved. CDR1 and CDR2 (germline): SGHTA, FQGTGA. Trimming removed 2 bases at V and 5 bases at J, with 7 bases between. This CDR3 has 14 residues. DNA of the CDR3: TGTGCCAGCAGCTTACACGGAGATAATTCACCCCTCCACTTT. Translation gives CASSLHGDNSPLHF.

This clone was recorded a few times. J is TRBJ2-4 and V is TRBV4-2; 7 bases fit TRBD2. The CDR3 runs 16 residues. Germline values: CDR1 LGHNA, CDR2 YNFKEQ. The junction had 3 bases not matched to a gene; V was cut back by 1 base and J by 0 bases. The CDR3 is CASSQVSGVAKNIQYF. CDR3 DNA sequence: TGTGCCAGCAGCCAAGTGAGCGGGGTAGCCAAAAACATTCAGTACTTC.

The CDR3 loop reads CASSTSRANYGYTF. Written as DNA, the CDR3 is TGTGCCAGTAGTACATCGCGCGCTAACTATGGCTACACCTTC. The V gene is TRBV19, the J gene TRBJ1-2; D is undetermined. V was cut by 4 bases and J by 0 bases, with 9 bases left in between. CDR3 length: 14 residues. Germline V CDR1 and CDR2: LNHDA, SQIVND (reference sequence).

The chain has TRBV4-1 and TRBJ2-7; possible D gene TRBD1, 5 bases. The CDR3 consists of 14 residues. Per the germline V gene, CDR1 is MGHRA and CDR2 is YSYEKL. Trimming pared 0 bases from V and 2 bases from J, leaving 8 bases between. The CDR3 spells CASSQEDSTYEQYF. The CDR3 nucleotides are TGCGCCAGCAGCCAAGAAGACAGTACCTACGAGCAGTACTTC.

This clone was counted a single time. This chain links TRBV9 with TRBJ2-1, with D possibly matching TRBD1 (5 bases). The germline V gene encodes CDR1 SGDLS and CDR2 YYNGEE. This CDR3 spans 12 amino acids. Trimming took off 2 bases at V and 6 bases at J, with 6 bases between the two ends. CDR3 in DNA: TGTGCCAGCAGCGTTCAGGGCAATGAGCAGTTCTTC. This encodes CASSVQGNEQFF.

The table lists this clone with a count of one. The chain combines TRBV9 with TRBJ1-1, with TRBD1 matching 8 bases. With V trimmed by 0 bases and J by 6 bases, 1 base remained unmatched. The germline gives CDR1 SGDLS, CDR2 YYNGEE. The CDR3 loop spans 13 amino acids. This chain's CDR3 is CASSVVQGAEAFF. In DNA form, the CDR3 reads TGTGCCAGCAGCGTAGTACAGGGGGCTGAAGCTTTCTTT.

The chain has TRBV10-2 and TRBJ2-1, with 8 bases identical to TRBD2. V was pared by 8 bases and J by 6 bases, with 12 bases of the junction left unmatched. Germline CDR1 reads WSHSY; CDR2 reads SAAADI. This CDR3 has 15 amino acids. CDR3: CASGSGGQPSNEQFF. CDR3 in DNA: TGCGCCAGCGGATCGGGGGGGCAGCCCTCCAATGAGCAGTTCTTC.

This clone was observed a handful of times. This CDR3 reads CASSLGGYNSPLHF. CDR3 in DNA: TGTGCCAGCAGCTTGGGAGGCTATAATTCACCCCTCCACTTT. The chain employs TRBV5-6 and TRBJ1-6; no firm D call. CDR1 is SGHDT, CDR2 YYEEEE, per germline. The germline V and J ends were trimmed by 0 bases and 3 bases, with 4 bases remaining between them. The CDR3 extends over 14 amino acids.

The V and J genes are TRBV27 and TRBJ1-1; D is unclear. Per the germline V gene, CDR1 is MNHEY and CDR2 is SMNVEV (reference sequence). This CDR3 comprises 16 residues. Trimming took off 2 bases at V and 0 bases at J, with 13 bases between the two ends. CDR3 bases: TGTGCCAGCAGTTTAGGTCTGGGAGCCATGAACACTGAAGCTTTCTTT. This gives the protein CASSLGLGAMNTEAFF.

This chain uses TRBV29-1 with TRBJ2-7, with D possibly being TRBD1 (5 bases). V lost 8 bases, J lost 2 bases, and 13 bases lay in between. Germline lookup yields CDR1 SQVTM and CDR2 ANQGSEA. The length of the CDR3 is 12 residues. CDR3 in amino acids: CSTYDSPYEQYF. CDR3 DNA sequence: TGCAGCACTTACGACAGTCCCTACGAGCAGTACTTC.

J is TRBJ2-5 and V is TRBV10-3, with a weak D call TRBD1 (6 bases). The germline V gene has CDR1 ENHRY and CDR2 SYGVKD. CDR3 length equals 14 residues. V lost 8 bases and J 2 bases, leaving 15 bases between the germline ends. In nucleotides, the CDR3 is TGTGCCATCGGGGGCCGGGGTTCGCAAGAGACCCAGTACTTC. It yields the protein CAIGGRGSQETQYF.

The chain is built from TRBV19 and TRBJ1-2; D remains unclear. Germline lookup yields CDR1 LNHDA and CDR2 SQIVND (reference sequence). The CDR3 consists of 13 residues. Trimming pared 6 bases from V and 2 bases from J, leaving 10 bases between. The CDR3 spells CASRSGGNYGYTF. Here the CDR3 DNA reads TGTGCCAGTAGGTCGGGTGGCAACTATGGCTACACCTTC. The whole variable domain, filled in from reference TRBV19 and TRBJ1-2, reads DGGITQSPKYLFRKEGQNVTLSCEQNLNHDAMYWYRQDPGQGLRLIYYSQIVNDFQKGDIAEGYSVSREKKESFPLTVTSAQKNPTAFYLCASRSGGNYGYTFGSGTRLTVV.

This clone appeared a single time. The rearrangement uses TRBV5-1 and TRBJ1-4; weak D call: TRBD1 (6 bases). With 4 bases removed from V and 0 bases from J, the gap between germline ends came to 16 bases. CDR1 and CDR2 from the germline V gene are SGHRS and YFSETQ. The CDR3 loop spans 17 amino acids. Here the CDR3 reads CASSQSTGPTTNEKLFF. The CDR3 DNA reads TGCGCCAGCAGCCAATCGACAGGCCCAACAACTAATGAAAAACTGTTTTTT.

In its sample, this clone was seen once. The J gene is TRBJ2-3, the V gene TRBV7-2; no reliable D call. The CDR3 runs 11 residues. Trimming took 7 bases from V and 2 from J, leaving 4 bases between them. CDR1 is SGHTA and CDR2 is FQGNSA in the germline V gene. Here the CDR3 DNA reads TGTGCCAGCACCTACACAGATACGCAGTATTTT. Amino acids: CASTYTDTQYF.

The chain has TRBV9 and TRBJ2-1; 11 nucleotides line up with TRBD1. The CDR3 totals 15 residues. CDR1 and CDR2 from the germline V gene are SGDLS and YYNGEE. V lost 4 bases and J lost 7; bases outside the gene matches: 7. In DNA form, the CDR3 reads TGTGCCAGCAGCCTAGGACAGGGGGCGCGGAATGAGCAGTTCTTC. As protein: CASSLGQGARNEQFF. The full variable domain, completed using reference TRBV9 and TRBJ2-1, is DSGVTQTPKHLITATGQRVTLRCSPRSGDLSVYWYQQSLDQGLQFLIQYYNGEERAKGNILERFSAQQFPDLHSELNLSSLELGDSALYFCASSLGQGARNEQFFGPGTRLTVL.

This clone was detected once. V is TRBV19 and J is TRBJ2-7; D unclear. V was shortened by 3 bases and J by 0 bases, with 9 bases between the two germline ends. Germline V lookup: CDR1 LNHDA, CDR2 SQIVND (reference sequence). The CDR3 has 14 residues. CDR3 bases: TGTGCCAGTAGTATGAGTGACAACTCCTACGAGCAGTACTTC. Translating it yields CASSMSDNSYEQYF.

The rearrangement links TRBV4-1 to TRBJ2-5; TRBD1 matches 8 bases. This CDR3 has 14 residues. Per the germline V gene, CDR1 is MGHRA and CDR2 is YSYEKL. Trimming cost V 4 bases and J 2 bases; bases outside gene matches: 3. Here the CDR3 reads CASSLRTGQETQYF. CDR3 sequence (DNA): TGCGCCAGCAGCCTCCGGACAGGGCAAGAGACCCAGTACTTC.

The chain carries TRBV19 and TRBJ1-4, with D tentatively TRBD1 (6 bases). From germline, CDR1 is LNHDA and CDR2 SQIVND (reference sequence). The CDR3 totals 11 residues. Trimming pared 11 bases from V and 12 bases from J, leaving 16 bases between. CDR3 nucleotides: TGTGCCGTCGAGGGGGGGGCAGAACTGTTTTTT. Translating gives CAVEGGAELFF. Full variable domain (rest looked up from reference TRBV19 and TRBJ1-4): DGGITQSPKYLFRKEGQNVTLSCEQNLNHDAMYWYRQDPGQGLRLIYYSQIVNDFQKGDIAEGYSVSREKKESFPLTVTSAQKNPTAFYLCAVEGGAELFFGSGTQLSVL.

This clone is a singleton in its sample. CDR3 sequence reads: CASSTTDGASEKLFF. CDR3 in DNA: TGTGCCAGTAGCACAACGGATGGGGCGTCGGAAAAACTGTTTTTT. This chain connects TRBV19 to TRBJ1-4; the D gene is possibly TRBD1 (5 bases). CDR1 is LNHDA, CDR2 SQIVND, per germline (reference sequence). Trimming pared 6 bases from V and 8 bases from J, leaving 19 bases between. The CDR3 length is 15 residues.

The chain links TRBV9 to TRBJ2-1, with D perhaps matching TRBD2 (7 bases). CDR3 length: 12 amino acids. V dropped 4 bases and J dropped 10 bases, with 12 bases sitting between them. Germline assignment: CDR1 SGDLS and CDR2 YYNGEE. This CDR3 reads CASSPTGGEQFF. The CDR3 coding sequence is TGTGCCAGCAGCCCCACGGGGGGCGAGCAGTTCTTC.